The 4 T cell receptor beta chains given below trace back to one sample, sequenced in a study of spatial heterogeneity in lung cancer. Study results and limitations: Counts that tracked tumor mutation counts were those of expanded intratumoral alpha and beta TCRs.

TCRdb reprocessed the 5' RACE reads via MiXCR and lists one record per CDR3 protein. The sample carries about 25,000 distinct CDR3 sequences, approximately 8.8% recorded once. The time point denotes: sample taken at primary tumor resection. These receptors have no known antigen. Specimen: lung tumor tissue, collected at surgery. The source of these receptors is a male donor with early-stage non-small cell lung cancer.

The sample holds many counts of this clonotype. The chain recombines TRBV6-2 or TRBV6-3 with TRBJ1-6, with D tentatively TRBD1 (5 bases). The ends were cut back, 7 bases at V and 10 bases at J, with 14 bases in the middle. This CDR3 comprises 13 residues. Germline V gene data show CDR1 as MNHEY and CDR2 as SVGEGT. CDR3 protein: CASKGEGRSPLHF. CDR3 DNA sequence: TGTGCCAGCAAAGGGGAGGGACGATCACCCCTCCACTTT.

The table lists this clonotype with many counts. CDR3 sequence reads: CATVGTTHYEQYF. DNA of the CDR3: TGTGCCACCGTCGGGACTACCCACTACGAGCAGTACTTC. The chain employs TRBV28 and TRBJ2-7, with 7 bases aligning to TRBD2. The junction had 9 bases not matched to a gene; V was cut back by 10 bases and J by 3 bases. This CDR3 contains 13 residues. The V gene's germline CDR1 is MDHEN and CDR2 SYDVKM.

This clonotype was detected a few times. This chain joins TRBV15 and TRBJ2-1; TRBD2 matches at 7 bases. V lost 2 bases, J lost 3 bases, and 4 bases stayed unmatched. Germline values: CDR1 LNHNV, CDR2 YYDKDF (reference sequence). This CDR3 spans 15 amino acids. In DNA, the CDR3 is TGTGCCACCAGCAGACGGAGCGGGAACTACAATGAGCAGTTCTTC. Protein sequence: CATSRRSGNYNEQFF. The variable domain in full, completed from reference TRBV15 and TRBJ2-1, reads DAMVIQNPRYQVTQFGKPVTLSCSQTLNHNVMYWYQQKSSQAPKLLFHYYDKDFNNEADTPDNFQSRRPNTSFCFLDIRSPGLGDTAMYLCATSRRSGNYNEQFFGPGTRLTVL.

The chain uses TRBV5-1 and TRBJ2-3; 12 bases match TRBD2. J was trimmed by 5 bases and V by 4 bases; bases with no gene match: 11. CDR3 length: 17 residues. Per the germline V gene, CDR1 is SGHRS and CDR2 is YFSETQ. CDR3 in amino acids: CASSRGPSGRAEDTQYF. CDR3 coding DNA: TGCGCCAGCAGCCGTGGCCCTAGCGGGAGGGCCGAAGATACGCAGTATTTT.